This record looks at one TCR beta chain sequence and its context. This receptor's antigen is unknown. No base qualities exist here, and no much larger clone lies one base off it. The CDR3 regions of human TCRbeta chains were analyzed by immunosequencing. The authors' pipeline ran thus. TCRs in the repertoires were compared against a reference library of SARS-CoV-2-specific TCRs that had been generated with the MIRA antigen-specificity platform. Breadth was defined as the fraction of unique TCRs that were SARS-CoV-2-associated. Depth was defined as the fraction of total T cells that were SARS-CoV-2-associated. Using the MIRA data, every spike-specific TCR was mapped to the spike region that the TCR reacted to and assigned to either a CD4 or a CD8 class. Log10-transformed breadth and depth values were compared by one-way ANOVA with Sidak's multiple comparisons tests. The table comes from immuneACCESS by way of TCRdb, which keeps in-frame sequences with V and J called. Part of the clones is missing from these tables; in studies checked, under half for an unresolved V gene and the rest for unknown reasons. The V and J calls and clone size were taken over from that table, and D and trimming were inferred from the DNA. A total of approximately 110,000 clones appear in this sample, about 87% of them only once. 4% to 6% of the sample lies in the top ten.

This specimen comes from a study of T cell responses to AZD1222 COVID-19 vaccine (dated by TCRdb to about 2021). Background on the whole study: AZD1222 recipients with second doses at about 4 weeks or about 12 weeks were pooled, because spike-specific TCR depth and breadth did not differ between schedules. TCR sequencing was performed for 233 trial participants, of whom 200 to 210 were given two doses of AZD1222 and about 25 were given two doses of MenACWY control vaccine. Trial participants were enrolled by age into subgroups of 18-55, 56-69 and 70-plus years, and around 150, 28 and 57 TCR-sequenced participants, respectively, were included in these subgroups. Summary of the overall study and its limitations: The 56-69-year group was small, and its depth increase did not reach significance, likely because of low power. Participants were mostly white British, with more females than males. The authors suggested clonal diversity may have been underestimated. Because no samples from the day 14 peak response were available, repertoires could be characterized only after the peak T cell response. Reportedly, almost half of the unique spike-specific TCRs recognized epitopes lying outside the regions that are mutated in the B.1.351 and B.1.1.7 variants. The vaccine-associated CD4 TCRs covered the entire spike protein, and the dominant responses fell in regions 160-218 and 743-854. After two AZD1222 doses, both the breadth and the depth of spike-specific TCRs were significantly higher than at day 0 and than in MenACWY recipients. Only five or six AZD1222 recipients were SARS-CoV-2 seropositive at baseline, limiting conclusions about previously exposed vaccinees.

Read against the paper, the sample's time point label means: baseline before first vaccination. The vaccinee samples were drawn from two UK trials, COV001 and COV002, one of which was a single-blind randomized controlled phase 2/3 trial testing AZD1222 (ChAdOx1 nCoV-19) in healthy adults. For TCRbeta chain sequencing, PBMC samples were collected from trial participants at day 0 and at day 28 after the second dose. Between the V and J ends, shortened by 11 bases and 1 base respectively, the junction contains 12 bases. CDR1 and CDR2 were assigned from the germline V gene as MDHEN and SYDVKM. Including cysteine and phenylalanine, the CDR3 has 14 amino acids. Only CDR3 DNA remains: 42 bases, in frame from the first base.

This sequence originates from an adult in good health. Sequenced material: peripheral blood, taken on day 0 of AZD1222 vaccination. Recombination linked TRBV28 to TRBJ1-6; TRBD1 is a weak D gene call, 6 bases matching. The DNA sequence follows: TGTGCCTCTCAGGGGCTATCCTATAATTCACCCCTCCACTTT. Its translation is CASQGLSYNSPLHF.